This is a list of T cell receptor beta chains from one sample in a study of T cells after yellow fever vaccination. Via MiXCR, TCRdb re-called the 5' RACE reads, giving one row per CDR3 protein. This table holds about 240,000 distinct CDR3 sequences, around 3.5% found once. The starting material was PBMCs, obtained 15 days after the yellow fever booster vaccination. All receptors derive from a man between 18 and 35 years old who received the YFV17D yellow fever vaccine. The CDR3 runs from the conserved cysteine through the conserved F or W. D genes are given only for firm matches. Size is omitted from some rows. Given values are once, few, many or a class for expanded clones.

J: TRBJ1-1; V: TRBV5-4; size: few; D: .; CDR3: CASSLGRGGTEAFF; DNA: TGTGCCAGCAGCTTGGGCCGGGGCGGCACTGAAGCTTTCTTT
J: TRBJ2-5; V: TRBV7-9; size: many; D: .; CDR3: CASVLGVETQYF; DNA: TGTGCCAGCGTACTGGGAGTAGAGACCCAGTACTTC
J: TRBJ2-2; V: TRBV5-1; size: few; D: .; CDR3: CASQGAANTGELFF; DNA: TGCGCCAGCCAAGGGGCGGCGAACACCGGGGAGCTGTTTTTT
J: TRBJ2-1; V: TRBV5-1; size: many; D: TRBD1; CDR3: CASSMGQAYNEQFF; DNA: TGCGCCAGCAGCATGGGACAGGCGTACAATGAGCAGTTCTTC
J: TRBJ1-1; V: TRBV7-2; size: many; D: TRBD1; CDR3: CASSSQGALEAFF; DNA: TGTGCCAGCAGCTCCCAGGGGGCTCTGGAAGCTTTCTTT
J: TRBJ2-2; V: TRBV7-9; size: many; D: TRBD1; CDR3: CASSSPRTGDTGELFF; DNA: TGTGCCAGCAGCTCCCCCCGGACAGGGGACACCGGGGAGCTGTTTTTT
J: TRBJ2-2; V: TRBV3-1; size: .; D: TRBD2; CDR3: CASSPRGGGPSTGELFF; DNA: TGTGCCAGCAGCCCGCGCGGGGGGGGTCCGTCCACCGGGGAGCTGTTTTTT
J: TRBJ1-5; V: TRBV6-2/TRBV6-3; size: .; D: .; CDR3: CASSYSKEGDQPQHF; DNA: TGTGCCAGCAGTTACTCGAAAGAAGGGGATCAGCCCCAGCATTTT
J: TRBJ2-5; V: TRBV7-9; size: many; D: .; CDR3: CASSLVGGPNQETQYF; DNA: TGTGCCAGCAGCTTAGTCGGGGGGCCTAACCAAGAGACCCAGTACTTC
J: TRBJ2-1; V: TRBV4-3; size: many; D: .; CDR3: CASSQDLGGSYNEQFF; DNA: TGCGCCAGCAGCCAAGATTTGGGGGGTTCCTACAATGAGCAGTTCTTC
J: TRBJ2-2; V: TRBV12-3/TRBV12-4; size: many; D: TRBD2; CDR3: CASSLVLAGGGELFF; DNA: TGTGCCAGCAGTTTAGTCCTAGCGGGGGGCGGGGAGCTGTTTTTT
J: TRBJ2-1; V: TRBV5-4; size: many; D: TRBD1; CDR3: CASSLDRGNYNEQFF; DNA: TGTGCCAGCAGCTTGGACAGGGGAAATTACAATGAGCAGTTCTTC
J: TRBJ2-3; V: TRBV5-5; size: many; D: TRBD1; CDR3: CASSSGTGSRGTQYF; DNA: TGTGCCAGCAGCTCCGGGACAGGCTCGCGTGGTACGCAGTATTTT
J: TRBJ2-6; V: TRBV20-1; size: many; D: .; CDR3: CSASRTSGANVLTF; DNA: TGCAGTGCTAGTCGTACATCTGGGGCCAACGTCCTGACTTTC
J: TRBJ2-1; V: TRBV20-1; size: few; D: TRBD2; CDR3: CSASPRGGPHEQFF; DNA: TGCAGTGCTAGCCCGCGGGGGGGCCCTCATGAGCAGTTCTTC
J: TRBJ1-2; V: TRBV5-6; size: many; D: .; CDR3: CASSLHTSYGYTF; DNA: TGTGCCAGCAGCTTGCATACATCGTATGGCTACACCTTC
J: TRBJ2-7; V: TRBV5-5; size: many; D: .; CDR3: CASSPPRPLEQYF; DNA: TGTGCCAGCAGCCCGCCCCGTCCCCTCGAGCAGTACTTC
J: TRBJ2-2; V: TRBV24-1; size: many; D: .; CDR3: CATSRGTGELFF; DNA: TGTGCCACCAGTCGCGGCACCGGGGAGCTGTTTTTT
J: TRBJ2-3; V: TRBV15; size: many; D: .; CDR3: CATSRGSGRPTDTQYF; DNA: TGTGCCACCAGCAGAGGTTCCGGCAGGCCCACAGATACGCAGTATTTT
J: TRBJ2-3; V: TRBV7-2; size: .; D: TRBD1; CDR3: CASSPGTGGKDTQYF; DNA: TGTGCCAGCAGCCCCGGGACAGGGGGCAAGGATACGCAGTATTTT
J: TRBJ2-5; V: TRBV28; size: many; D: TRBD1; CDR3: CATTNPAGRGQETQYF; DNA: TGTGCCACCACGAATCCCGCGGGCAGGGGGCAAGAGACCCAGTACTTC
J: TRBJ2-5; V: TRBV5-1; size: many; D: .; CDR3: CASSLDGETQYF; DNA: TGCGCCAGCAGCTTGGACGGGGAGACCCAGTACTTC
J: TRBJ1-5; V: TRBV27; size: many; D: TRBD1; CDR3: CASSLQGNNQPQHF; DNA: TGTGCCAGCAGCTTACAGGGGAACAATCAGCCCCAGCATTTT
J: TRBJ1-6; V: TRBV20-1; size: many; D: TRBD1; CDR3: CSAREAQNRGLYNSPLHF; DNA: TGCAGTGCTAGAGAAGCGCAGAACAGGGGGCTTTATAATTCACCCCTCCACTTT
J: TRBJ1-2; V: TRBV5-1; size: many; D: TRBD1; CDR3: CASSLNGQGTYGYTF; DNA: TGCGCCAGCAGCTTGAACGGACAGGGTACATATGGCTACACCTTC
J: TRBJ1-2; V: TRBV6-5; size: many; D: .; CDR3: CASKLGQDSGYTF; DNA: TGTGCCAGCAAGCTGGGCCAGGATAGTGGCTACACCTTC
J: TRBJ1-5; V: TRBV5-1; size: few; D: TRBD1; CDR3: CASSLLTGGDQPQHF; DNA: TGCGCCAGCAGCTTGCTAACAGGGGGCGATCAGCCCCAGCATTTT
J: TRBJ2-5; V: TRBV5-5; size: many; D: TRBD1; CDR3: CASSMPDRGQETQYF; DNA: TGTGCCAGCAGTATGCCCGACAGGGGACAAGAGACCCAGTACTTC
J: TRBJ2-3; V: TRBV7-9; size: many; D: TRBD2; CDR3: CASSLGLGLAADTQYF; DNA: TGTGCCAGCAGCTTAGGGTTAGGACTAGCGGCGGATACGCAGTATTTT
J: TRBJ1-1; V: TRBV7-9; size: many; D: .; CDR3: CASSLGQGMNTEAFF; DNA: TGTGCCAGCAGCTTAGGTCAGGGAATGAACACTGAAGCTTTCTTT
J: TRBJ2-5; V: TRBV2; size: many; D: .; CDR3: CASSEAPVRETQYF; DNA: TGTGCCAGCAGTGAAGCGCCGGTGCGGGAGACCCAGTACTTC
J: TRBJ2-1; V: TRBV3-1; size: many; D: .; CDR3: CASSDSNEQFF; DNA: TGTGCCAGCAGCGACAGTAATGAGCAGTTCTTC
J: TRBJ2-5; V: TRBV4-1; size: many; D: .; CDR3: CASSQGWAGSAETQYF; DNA: TGCGCCAGCAGCCAAGGTTGGGCAGGGTCGGCGGAGACCCAGTACTTC
J: TRBJ2-5; V: TRBV7-2; size: many; D: .; CDR3: CASSLEVSFQETQYF; DNA: TGTGCCAGCAGCTTAGAGGTCAGCTTCCAAGAGACCCAGTACTTC
J: TRBJ2-1; V: TRBV28; size: many; D: .; CDR3: CASSQPTGYNEQFF; DNA: TGTGCCAGCAGTCAACCCACAGGGTACAATGAGCAGTTCTTC
J: TRBJ2-5; V: TRBV28; size: many; D: TRBD1; CDR3: CASSLGQGASYF; DNA: TGTGCCAGCAGTTTAGGGCAGGGGGCCTCGTACTTC
J: TRBJ2-1; V: TRBV4-1; size: few; D: TRBD2; CDR3: CASSPTGLAYNEQFF; DNA: TGCGCCAGCAGCCCGACGGGACTAGCCTACAATGAGCAGTTCTTC
J: TRBJ2-2; V: TRBV19; size: many; D: .; CDR3: CASSALGKRKNTGELFF; DNA: TGTGCCAGTAGTGCACTAGGGAAACGGAAGAACACCGGGGAGCTGTTTTTT
J: TRBJ2-2; V: TRBV7-9; size: many; D: TRBD1; CDR3: CASSYDRDTGELFF; DNA: TGTGCCAGCAGTTACGACAGGGACACCGGGGAGCTGTTTTTT
J: TRBJ2-1; V: TRBV7-2; size: many; D: TRBD1; CDR3: CASSWDRANEQFF; DNA: TGTGCCAGCAGCTGGGACAGGGCCAATGAGCAGTTCTTC
J: TRBJ2-1; V: TRBV7-2; size: many; D: TRBD2; CDR3: CASRVRTSNNEQFF; DNA: TGTGCCAGCAGGGTCCGGACTAGTAACAATGAGCAGTTCTTC
J: TRBJ2-1; V: TRBV6-5; size: many; D: TRBD2; CDR3: CASSRTTSGGVGEQFF; DNA: TGTGCCAGCAGCCGTACTACTAGCGGGGGGGTGGGTGAGCAGTTCTTC
J: TRBJ1-2; V: TRBV5-6; size: many; D: .; CDR3: CASSLDSRNYGYTF; DNA: TGTGCCAGCAGCTTGGACAGTCGCAACTATGGCTACACCTTC
J: TRBJ1-1; V: TRBV27; size: many; D: TRBD1; CDR3: CATITDRLRITEAFF; DNA: TGTGCCACCATCACGGACAGGTTGAGGATCACTGAAGCTTTCTTT
J: TRBJ2-2; V: TRBV6-5; size: many; D: TRBD1; CDR3: CASRRGQGATGELFF; DNA: TGTGCCAGCCGTCGGGGACAGGGGGCTACCGGGGAGCTGTTTTTT
J: TRBJ1-5; V: TRBV6-2/TRBV6-3; size: many; D: .; CDR3: CASRLVRESNQPQHF; DNA: TGTGCCAGCAGACTTGTCCGGGAAAGCAATCAGCCCCAGCATTTT
J: TRBJ1-5; V: TRBV5-7; size: many; D: TRBD1; CDR3: CASSLYSGRGRKSNQPQHF; DNA: TGTGCCAGCAGCTTGTATTCGGGCAGGGGGCGAAAGAGCAATCAGCCCCAGCATTTT
J: TRBJ1-1; V: TRBV4-2; size: few; D: .; CDR3: CASSHLSGGTEAFF; DNA: TGTGCCAGCAGCCACCTAAGCGGGGGCACTGAAGCTTTCTTT
J: TRBJ2-3; V: TRBV3-1; size: many; D: TRBD2; CDR3: CASSQGLAGISTDTQYF; DNA: TGTGCCAGCAGCCAAGGACTAGCGGGGATAAGCACAGATACGCAGTATTTT
J: TRBJ2-3; V: TRBV19; size: many; D: .; CDR3: CASSIDQGIGTDTQYF; DNA: TGTGCCAGTAGTATAGACCAGGGTATCGGCACAGATACGCAGTATTTT
J: TRBJ2-1; V: TRBV7-9; size: many; D: .; CDR3: CASSGYNEQFF; DNA: TGCGCCAGCAGCGGATACAATGAGCAGTTCTTC